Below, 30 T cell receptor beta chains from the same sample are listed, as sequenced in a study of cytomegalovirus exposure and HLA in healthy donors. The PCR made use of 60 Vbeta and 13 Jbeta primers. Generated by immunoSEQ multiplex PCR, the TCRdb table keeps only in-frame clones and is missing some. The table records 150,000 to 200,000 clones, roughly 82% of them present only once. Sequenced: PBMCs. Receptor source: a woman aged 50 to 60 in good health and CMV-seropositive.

The CDR3 nucleotides are TGTGCCAGCAGTATCGGCGGGACAGCCTATGGCTACACCTTC. As protein: CASSIGGTAYGYTF. V gene TRBV6-6 combines with J gene TRBJ1-2; 7 bases are a match to TRBD1. In germline, CDR1 is MNHNY, CDR2 SVGAGI (reference sequence). This CDR3 contains 14 residues. The V segment lost 5 bases and the J segment 4 bases; nucleotides outside the gene matches: 7.

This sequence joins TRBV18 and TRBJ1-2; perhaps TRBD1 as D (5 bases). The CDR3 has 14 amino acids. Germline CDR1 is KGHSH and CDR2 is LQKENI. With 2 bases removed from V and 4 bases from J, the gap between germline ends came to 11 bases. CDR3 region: CASSPTARVYGYTF. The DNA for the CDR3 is TGTGCCAGCTCACCAACTGCCAGGGTCTATGGCTACACCTTC.

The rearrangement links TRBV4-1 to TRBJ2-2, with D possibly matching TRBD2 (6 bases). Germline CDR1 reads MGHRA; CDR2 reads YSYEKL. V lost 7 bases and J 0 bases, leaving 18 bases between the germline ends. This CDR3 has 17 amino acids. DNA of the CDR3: TGCGCCAGCACCAACCGTGGGGCGGGGACGAACACCGGGGAGCTGTTTTTT. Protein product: CASTNRGAGTNTGELFF.

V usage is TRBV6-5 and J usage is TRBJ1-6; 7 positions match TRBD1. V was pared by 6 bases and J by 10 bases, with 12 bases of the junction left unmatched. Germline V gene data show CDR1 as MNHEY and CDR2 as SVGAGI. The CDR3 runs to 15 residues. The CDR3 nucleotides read TGTGCCAGCAGACAGGGGAAAGTTGAAGTGTCACCCCTCCACTTT. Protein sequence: CASRQGKVEVSPLHF.

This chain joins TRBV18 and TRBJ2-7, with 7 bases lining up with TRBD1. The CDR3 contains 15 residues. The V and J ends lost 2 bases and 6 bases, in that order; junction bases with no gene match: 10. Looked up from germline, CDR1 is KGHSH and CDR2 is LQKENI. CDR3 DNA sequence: TGTGCCAGCTCACCAGACTACAGGGGACGTACCGAGCAGTACTTC. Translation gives CASSPDYRGRTEQYF.

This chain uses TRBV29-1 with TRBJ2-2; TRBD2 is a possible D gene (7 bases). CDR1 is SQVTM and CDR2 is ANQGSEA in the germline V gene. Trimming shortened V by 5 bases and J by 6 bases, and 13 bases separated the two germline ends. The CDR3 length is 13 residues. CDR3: CSVPEGGAGELFF. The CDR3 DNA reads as TGCAGCGTTCCCGAAGGGGGGGCCGGGGAGCTGTTTTTT.

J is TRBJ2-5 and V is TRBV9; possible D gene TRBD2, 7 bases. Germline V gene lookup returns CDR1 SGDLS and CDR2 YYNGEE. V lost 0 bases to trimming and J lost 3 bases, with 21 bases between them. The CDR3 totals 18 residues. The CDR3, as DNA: TGTGCCAGCAGCGTAGGCTCTTTGTGGGCGGGGGCAAAAGAGACCCAGTACTTC. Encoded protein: CASSVGSLWAGAKETQYF.

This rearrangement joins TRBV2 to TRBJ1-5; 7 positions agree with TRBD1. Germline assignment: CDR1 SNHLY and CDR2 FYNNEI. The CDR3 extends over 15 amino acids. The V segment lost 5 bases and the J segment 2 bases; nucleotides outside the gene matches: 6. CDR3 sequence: CASSPQGGGNQPQHF. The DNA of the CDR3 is TGTGCCAGCAGTCCTCAGGGGGGTGGCAATCAGCCCCAGCATTTT. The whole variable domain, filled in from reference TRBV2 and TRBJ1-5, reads EPEVTQTPSHQVTQMGQEVILRCVPISNHLYFYWYRQILGQKVEFLVSFYNNEISEKSEIFDDQFSVERPDGSNFTLKIRSTKLEDSAMYFCASSPQGGGNQPQHFGDGTRLSIL.

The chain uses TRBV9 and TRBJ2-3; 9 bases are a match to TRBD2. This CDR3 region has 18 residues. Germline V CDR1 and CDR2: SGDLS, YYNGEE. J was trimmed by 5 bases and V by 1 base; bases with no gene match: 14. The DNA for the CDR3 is TGTGCCAGCAGCGTAAGCTCCTCCCTCGCGGGGGGGCGAGATACGCAGTATTTT. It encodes CASSVSSSLAGGRDTQYF.

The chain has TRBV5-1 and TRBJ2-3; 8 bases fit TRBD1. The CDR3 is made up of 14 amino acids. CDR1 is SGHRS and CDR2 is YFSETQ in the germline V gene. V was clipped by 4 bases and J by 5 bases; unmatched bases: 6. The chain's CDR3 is CASSEAGGLDTQYF. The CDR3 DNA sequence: TGCGCCAGCAGCGAAGCAGGGGGCTTAGATACGCAGTATTTT.

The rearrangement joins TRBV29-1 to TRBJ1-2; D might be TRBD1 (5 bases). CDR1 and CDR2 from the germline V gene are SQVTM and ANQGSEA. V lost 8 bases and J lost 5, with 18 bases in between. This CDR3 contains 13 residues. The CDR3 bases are TGCAGCTCTGCGGGGCGGGCAGGGTATGGCTACACCTTC. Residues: CSSAGRAGYGYTF.

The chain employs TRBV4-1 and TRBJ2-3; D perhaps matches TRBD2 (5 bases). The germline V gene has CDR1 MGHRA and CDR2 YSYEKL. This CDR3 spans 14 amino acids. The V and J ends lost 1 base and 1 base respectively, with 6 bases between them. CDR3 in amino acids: CASSQGRGTDTQYF. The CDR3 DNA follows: TGCGCCAGCAGCCAAGGGCGGGGCACAGATACGCAGTATTTT.

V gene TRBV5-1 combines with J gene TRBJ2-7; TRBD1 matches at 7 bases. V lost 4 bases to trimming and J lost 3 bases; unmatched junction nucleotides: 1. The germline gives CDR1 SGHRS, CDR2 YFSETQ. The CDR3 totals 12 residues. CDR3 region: CASSRDSYEQYF. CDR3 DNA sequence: TGCGCCAGCAGCCGGGACAGCTACGAGCAGTACTTC.

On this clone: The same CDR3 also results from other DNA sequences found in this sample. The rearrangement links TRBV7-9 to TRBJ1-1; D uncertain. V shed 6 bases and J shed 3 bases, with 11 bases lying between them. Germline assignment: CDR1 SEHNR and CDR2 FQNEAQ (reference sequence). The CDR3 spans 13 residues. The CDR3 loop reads CASSSRGDTEAFF. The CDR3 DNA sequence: TGTGCCAGCAGTTCGCGCGGGGACACTGAAGCTTTCTTT.

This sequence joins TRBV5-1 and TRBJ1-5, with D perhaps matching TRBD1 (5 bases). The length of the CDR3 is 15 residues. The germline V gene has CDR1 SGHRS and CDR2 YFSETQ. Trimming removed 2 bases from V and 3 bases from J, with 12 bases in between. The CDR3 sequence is CASSFDGGSNQPQHF. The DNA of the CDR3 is TGCGCCAGCAGCTTTGATGGGGGGTCCAATCAGCCCCAGCATTTT.

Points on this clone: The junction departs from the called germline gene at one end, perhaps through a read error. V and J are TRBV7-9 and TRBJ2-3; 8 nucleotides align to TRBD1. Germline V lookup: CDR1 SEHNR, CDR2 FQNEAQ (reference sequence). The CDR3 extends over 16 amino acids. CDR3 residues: CSSSLEMRQGSDTQYF. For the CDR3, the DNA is TGTTCCAGCAGCTTAGAGATGAGACAGGGGTCAGATACGCAGTATTTT.

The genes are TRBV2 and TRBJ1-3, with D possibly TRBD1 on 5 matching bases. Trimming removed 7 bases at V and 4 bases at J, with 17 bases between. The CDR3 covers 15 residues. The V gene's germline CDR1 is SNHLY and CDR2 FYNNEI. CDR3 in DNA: TGTGCCAGCATCCCTGTAGGGGCACGGGGAAACACCATATATTTT. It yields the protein CASIPVGARGNTIYF.

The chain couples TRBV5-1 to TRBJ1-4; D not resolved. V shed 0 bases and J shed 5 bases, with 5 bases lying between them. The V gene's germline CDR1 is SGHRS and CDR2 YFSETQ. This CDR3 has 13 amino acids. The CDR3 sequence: CASSLAQNEKLFF. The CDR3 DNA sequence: TGCGCCAGCAGCTTGGCACAGAATGAAAAACTGTTTTTT.

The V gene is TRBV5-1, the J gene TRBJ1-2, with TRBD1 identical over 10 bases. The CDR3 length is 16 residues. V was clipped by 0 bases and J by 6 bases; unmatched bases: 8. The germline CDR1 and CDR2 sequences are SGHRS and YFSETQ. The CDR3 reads CASSLASGTGENGYTF. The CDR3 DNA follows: TGCGCCAGCAGCTTGGCTTCCGGGACAGGGGAAAATGGCTACACCTTC.

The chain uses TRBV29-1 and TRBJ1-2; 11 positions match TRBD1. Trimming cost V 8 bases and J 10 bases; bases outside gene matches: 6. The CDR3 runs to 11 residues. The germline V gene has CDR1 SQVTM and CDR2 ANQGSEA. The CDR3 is CSLGQGADYTF. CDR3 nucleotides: TGCAGCCTCGGACAGGGGGCCGACTACACCTTC.

Here the CDR3 DNA reads TGTGCCAGCGAAGGACAGCTTAATTCACCCCTCCACTTT. It specifies CASEGQLNSPLHF. This rearrangement joins TRBV5-5 to TRBJ1-6, with a possible D match to TRBD1 (6 bases). There are 13 residues in the CDR3. V shed 7 bases and J shed 6 bases, with 11 bases lying between them. Looked up from germline, CDR1 is SGHKS and CDR2 is YYEKEE (reference sequence).

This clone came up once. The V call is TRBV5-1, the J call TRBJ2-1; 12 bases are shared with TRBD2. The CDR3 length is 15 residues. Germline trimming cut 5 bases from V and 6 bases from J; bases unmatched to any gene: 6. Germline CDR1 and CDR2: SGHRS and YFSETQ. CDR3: CASRLAGGPGNEQFF. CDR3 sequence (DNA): TGCGCCAGCAGGCTAGCGGGGGGGCCTGGCAATGAGCAGTTCTTC.

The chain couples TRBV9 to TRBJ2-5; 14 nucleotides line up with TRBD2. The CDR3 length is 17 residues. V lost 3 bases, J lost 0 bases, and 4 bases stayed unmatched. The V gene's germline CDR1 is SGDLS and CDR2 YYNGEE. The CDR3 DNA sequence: TGTGCCAGCAGCGCCGGGACTAGCGGGGGTTACCAAGAGACCCAGTACTTC. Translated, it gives CASSAGTSGGYQETQYF. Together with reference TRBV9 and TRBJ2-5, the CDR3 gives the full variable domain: DSGVTQTPKHLITATGQRVTLRCSPRSGDLSVYWYQQSLDQGLQFLIQYYNGEERAKGNILERFSAQQFPDLHSELNLSSLELGDSALYFCASSAGTSGGYQETQYFGPGTRLLVL.

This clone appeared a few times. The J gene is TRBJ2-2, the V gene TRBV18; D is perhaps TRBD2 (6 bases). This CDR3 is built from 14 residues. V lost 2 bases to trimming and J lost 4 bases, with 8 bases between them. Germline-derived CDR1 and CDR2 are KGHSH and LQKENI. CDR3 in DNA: TGTGCCAGCTCACCAGCAGCGGGCACCGGGGAGCTGTTTTTT. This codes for CASSPAAGTGELFF. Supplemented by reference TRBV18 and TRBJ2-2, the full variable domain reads NAGVMQNPRHLVRRRGQEARLRCSPMKGHSHVYWYRQLPEEGLKFMVYLQKENIIDESGMPKERFSAEFPKEGPSILRIQQVVRGDSAAYFCASSPAAGTGELFFGEGSRLTVL.

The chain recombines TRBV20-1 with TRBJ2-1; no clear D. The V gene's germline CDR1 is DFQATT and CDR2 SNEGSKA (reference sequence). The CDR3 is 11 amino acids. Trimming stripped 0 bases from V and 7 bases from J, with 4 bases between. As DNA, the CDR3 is TGCAGTGCTAGAGAGCGAAATGAGCAGTTCTTC. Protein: CSARERNEQFF.

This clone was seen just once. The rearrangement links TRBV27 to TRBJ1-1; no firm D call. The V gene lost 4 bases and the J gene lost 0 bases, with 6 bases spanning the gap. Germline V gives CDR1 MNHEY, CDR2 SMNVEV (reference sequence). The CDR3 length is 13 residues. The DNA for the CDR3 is TGTGCCAGCAGTTACAGTATGAACACTGAAGCTTTCTTT. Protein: CASSYSMNTEAFF.

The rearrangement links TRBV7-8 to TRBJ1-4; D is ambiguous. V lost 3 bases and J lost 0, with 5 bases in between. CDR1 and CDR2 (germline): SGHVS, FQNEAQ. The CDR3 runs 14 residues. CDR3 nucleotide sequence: TGTGCCAGCAGCTTGCAGGCAACTAATGAAAAACTGTTTTTT. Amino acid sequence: CASSLQATNEKLFF.

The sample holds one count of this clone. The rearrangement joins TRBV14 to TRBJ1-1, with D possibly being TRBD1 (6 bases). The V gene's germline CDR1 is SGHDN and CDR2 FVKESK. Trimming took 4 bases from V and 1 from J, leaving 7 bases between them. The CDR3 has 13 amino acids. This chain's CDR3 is CASSRGGNTEAFF. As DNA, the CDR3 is TGTGCCAGCAGCCGAGGGGGGAACACTGAAGCTTTCTTT.

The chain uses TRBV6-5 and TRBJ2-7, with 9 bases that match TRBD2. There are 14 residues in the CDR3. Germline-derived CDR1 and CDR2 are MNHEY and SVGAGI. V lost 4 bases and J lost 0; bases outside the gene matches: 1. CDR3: CASSSGLASYEQYF. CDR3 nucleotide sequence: TGTGCCAGCAGTTCGGGACTAGCCTCCTACGAGCAGTACTTC.

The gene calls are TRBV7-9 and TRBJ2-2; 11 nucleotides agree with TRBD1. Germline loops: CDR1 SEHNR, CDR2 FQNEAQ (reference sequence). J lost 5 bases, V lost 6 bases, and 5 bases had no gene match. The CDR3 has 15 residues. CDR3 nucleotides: TGTGCCAGCAGGGCGGACAGGGGGCTTACCGGGGAGCTGTTTTTT. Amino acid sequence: CASRADRGLTGELFF.